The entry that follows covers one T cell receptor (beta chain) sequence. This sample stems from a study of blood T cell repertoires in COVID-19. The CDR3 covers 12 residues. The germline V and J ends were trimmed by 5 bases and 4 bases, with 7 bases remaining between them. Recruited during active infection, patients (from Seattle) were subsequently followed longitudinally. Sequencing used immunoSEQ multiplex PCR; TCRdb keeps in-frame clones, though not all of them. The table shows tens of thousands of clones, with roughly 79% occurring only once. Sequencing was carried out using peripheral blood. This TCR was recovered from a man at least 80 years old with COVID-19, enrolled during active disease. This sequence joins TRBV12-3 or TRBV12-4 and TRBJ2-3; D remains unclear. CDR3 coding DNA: TGTGCCAGCAGTCTTAGTCCAGATACGCAGTATTTT. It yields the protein CASSLSPDTQYF.